This TCR beta chain was identified during a study of shared clonotypes between healthy human individuals. The study, taken as a whole, reports: Only blood samples were collected, and tissue repertoires likely differ.

Splitting of each subset's genomic DNA was done evenly across several immunoSEQ plates. Around 30,000 T cell genomes (about 280 ng DNA) went into each PBMC replicate. The table came from immunoSEQ multiplex PCR; TCRdb's copy has only in-frame clones and leaves some out. This sample has some 530,000 clones; 60% to 80% occur once, and the top ten carry around 12%. About this clone: Its antigen is unidentified.

CDR3 length: 14 residues. Trimming stripped 5 bases from V and 6 bases from J, with 13 bases between. In germline, CDR1 is SGHNT, CDR2 YENEEA. None of the donors, who were healthy HIV-negative adults, had recently had acute infections or vaccinations. This rearrangement joins TRBV11-3 to TRBJ2-2; D is possibly TRBD1 (6 bases). This clonotype was sampled from a woman in her 40s in good health. Some clones in this sample may be carry-over from other donors' samples. Sequencing was carried out using PBMCs. The CDR3 loop reads CASSPTGSSGELFF. CDR3 sequence (DNA): TGTGCCAGCAGCCCAACAGGGAGCTCCGGGGAGCTGTTTTTT.